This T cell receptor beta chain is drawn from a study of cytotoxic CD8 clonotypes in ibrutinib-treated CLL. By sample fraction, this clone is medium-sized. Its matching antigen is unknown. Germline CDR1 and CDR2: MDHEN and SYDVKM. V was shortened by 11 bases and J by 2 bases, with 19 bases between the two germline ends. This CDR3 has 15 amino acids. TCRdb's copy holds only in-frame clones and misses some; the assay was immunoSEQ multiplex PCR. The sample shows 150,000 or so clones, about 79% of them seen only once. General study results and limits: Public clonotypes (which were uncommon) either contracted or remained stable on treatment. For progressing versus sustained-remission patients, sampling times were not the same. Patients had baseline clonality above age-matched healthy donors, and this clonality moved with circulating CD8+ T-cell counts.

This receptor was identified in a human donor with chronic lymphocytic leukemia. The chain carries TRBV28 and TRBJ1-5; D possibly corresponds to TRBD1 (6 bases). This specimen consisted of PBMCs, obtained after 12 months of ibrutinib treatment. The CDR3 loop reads CAHSDSPEGNQPQHF. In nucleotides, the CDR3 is TGTGCCCACTCGGACAGTCCAGAGGGCAATCAGCCCCAGCATTTT. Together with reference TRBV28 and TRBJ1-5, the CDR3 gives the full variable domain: DVKVTQSSRYLVKRTGEKVFLECVQDMDHENMFWYRQDPGLGLRLIYFSYDVKMKEKGDIPEGYSVSREKKERFSLILESASTNQTSMYLCAHSDSPEGNQPQHFGDGTRLSIL.